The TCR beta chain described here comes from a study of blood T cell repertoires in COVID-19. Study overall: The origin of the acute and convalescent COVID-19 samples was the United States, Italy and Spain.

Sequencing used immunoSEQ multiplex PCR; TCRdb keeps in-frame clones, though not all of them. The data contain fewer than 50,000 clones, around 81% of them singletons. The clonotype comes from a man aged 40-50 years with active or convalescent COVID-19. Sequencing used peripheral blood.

CDR3 loop: CSVVLRWTAGSDTQYF. The CDR3 coding sequence is TGCAGCGTTGTTCTCCGGTGGACAGCAGGATCAGATACGCAGTATTTT. The rearrangement joins TRBV29-1 to TRBJ2-3; a weak D match, TRBD1 (6 bases). Deletions cut 4 bases from V and 4 bases from J, with 21 bases between. Germline V lookup: CDR1 SQVTM, CDR2 ANQGSEA. This CDR3 spans 16 amino acids.